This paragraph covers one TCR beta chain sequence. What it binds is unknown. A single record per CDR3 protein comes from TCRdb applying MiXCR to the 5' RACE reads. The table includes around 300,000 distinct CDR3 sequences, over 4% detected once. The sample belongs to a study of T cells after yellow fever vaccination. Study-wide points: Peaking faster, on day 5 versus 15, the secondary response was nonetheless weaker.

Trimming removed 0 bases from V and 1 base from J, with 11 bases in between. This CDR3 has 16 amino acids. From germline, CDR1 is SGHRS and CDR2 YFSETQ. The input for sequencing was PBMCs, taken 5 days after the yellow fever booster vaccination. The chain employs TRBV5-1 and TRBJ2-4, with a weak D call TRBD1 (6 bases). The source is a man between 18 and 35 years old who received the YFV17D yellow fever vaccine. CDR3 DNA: TGCGCCAGCAGCTTGGATGGACAGCGGGCCAAAAACATTCAGTACTTC. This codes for CASSLDGQRAKNIQYF.